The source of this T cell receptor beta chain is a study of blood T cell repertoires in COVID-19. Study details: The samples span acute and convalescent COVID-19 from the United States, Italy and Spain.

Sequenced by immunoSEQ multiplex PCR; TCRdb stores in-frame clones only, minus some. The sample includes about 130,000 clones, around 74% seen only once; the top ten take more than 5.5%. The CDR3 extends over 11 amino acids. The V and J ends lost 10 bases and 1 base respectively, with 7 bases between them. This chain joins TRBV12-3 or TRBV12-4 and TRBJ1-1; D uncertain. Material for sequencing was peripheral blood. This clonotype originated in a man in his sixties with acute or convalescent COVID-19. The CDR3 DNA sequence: TGTGCCACCGGGGAGAACACTGAAGCTTTCTTT. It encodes CATGENTEAFF.